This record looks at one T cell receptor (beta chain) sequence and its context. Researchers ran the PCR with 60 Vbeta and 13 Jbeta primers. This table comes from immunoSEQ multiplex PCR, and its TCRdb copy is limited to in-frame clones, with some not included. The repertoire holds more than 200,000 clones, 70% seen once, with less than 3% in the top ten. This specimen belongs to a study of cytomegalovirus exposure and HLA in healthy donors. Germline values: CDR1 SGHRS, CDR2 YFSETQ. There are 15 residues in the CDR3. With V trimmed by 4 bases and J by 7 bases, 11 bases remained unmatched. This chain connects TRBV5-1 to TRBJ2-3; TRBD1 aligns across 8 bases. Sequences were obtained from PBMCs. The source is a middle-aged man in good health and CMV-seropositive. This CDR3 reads CASSLGQVGGNTQYF. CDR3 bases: TGCGCCAGCAGCCTGGGACAGGTCGGTGGAAATACGCAGTATTTT. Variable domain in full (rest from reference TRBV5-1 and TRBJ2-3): KAGVTQTPRYLIKTRGQQVTLSCSPISGHRSVSWYQQTPGQGLQFLFEYFSETQRNKGNFPGRFSGRQFSNSRSEMNVSTLELGDSALYLCASSLGQVGGNTQYFGPGTRLTVL.